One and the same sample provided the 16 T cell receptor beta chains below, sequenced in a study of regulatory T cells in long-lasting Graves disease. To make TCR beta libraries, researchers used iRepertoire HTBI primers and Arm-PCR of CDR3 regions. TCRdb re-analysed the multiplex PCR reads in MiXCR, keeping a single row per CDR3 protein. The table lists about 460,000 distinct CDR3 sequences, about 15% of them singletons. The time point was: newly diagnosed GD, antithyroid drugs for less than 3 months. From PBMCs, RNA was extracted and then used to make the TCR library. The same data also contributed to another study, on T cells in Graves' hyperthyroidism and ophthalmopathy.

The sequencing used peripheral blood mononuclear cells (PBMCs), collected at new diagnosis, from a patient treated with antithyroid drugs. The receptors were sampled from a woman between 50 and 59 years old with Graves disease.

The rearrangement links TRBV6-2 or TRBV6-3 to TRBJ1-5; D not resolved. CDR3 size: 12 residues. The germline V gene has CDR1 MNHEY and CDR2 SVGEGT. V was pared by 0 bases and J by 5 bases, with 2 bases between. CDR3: CASSYSDQPQHF. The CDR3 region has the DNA TGTGCCAGCAGTTACTCGGATCAGCCCCAGCATTTT.

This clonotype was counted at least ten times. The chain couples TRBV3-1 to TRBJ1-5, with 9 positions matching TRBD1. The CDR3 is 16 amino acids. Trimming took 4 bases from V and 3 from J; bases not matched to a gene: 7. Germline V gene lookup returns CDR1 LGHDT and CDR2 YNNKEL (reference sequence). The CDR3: CASSPSGQGLNQPQHF. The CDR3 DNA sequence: TGTGCCAGCAGCCCTTCGGGACAGGGACTCAATCAGCCCCAGCATTTT.

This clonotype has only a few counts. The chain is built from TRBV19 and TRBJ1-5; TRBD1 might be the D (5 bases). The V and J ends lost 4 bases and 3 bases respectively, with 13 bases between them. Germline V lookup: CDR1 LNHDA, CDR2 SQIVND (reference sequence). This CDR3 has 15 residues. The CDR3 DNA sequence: TGTGCCAGTAGTAAGGACCTACAGGTCAATCAGCCCCAGCATTTT. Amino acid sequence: CASSKDLQVNQPQHF.

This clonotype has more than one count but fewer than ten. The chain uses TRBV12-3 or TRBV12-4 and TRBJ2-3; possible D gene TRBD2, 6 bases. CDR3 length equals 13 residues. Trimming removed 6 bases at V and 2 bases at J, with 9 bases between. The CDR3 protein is CASRGTPTDTQYF. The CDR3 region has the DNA TGTGCCAGCAGAGGGACTCCCACAGATACGCAGTATTTT.

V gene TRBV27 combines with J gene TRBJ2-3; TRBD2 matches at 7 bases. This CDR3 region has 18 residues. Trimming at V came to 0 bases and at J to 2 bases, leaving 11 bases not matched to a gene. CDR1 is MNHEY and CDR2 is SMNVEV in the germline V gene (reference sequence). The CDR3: CASSLSWWGSGPTDTQYF. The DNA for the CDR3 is TGTGCCAGCAGTTTATCATGGTGGGGTAGCGGGCCCACAGATACGCAGTATTTT.

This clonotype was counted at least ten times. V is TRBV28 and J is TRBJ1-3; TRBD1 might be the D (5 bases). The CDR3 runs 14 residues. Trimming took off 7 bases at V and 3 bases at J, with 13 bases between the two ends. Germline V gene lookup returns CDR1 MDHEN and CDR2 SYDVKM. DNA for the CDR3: TGTGCCAGCAACCGAGGGACGATTGGAAACACCATATATTTT. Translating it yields CASNRGTIGNTIYF.

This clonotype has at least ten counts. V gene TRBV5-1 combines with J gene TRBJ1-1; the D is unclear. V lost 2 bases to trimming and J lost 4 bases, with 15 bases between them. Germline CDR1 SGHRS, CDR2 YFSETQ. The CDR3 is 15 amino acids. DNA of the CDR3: TGCGCCAGCAGCTTCCCCGGATCGGGAGCCACTGAAGCTTTCTTT. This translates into CASSFPGSGATEAFF.

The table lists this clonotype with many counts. The CDR3 region is CASSPTIAGVNEQFF. The CDR3, as DNA: TGTGCCAGCAGCCCCACAATAGCGGGAGTGAATGAGCAGTTCTTC. The rearrangement uses TRBV7-3 and TRBJ2-1; 9 nucleotides line up with TRBD2. Per the germline V gene, CDR1 is SGHTA and CDR2 is FQGTGA. This CDR3 has 15 amino acids. After removal of 5 bases from V and 7 bases from J, the junction contained 9 bases not matched to a gene.

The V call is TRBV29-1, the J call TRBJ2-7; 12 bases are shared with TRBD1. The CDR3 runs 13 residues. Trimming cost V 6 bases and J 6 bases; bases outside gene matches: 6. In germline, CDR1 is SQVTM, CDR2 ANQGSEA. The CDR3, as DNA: TGCAGCGTCGCCGGGACAGGGGGCGGCGAGCAGTACTTC. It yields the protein CSVAGTGGGEQYF.

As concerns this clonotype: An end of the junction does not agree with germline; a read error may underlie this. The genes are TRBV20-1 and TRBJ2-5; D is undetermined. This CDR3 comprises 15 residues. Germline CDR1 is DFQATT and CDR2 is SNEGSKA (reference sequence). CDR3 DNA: TGCAGTGCTAATGGGAACCTAAATCCTCAAGAGACCCGGTACTTC. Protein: CSANGNLNPQETRYF.

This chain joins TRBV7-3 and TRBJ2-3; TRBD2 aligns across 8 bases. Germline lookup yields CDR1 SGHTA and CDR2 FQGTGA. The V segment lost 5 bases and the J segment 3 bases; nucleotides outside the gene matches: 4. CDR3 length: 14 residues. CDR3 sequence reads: CASSQSGRTDTQYF. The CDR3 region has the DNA TGTGCCAGCAGCCAGAGCGGGAGAACAGATACGCAGTATTTT. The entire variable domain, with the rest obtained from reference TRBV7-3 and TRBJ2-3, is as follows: GAGVSQTPSNKVTEKGKYVELRCDPISGHTALYWYRQSLGQGPEFLIYFQGTGAADDSGLPNDRFFAVRPEGSVSTLKIQRTERGDSAVYLCASSQSGRTDTQYFGPGTRLTVL.

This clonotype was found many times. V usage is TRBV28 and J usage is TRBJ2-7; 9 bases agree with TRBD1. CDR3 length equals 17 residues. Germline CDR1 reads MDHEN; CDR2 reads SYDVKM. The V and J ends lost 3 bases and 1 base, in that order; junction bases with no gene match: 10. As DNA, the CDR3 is TGTGCCAGCAGTTTCCCGCCCCGGACAGGGGCTTCCTACGAGCAGTACTTC. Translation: CASSFPPRTGASYEQYF.

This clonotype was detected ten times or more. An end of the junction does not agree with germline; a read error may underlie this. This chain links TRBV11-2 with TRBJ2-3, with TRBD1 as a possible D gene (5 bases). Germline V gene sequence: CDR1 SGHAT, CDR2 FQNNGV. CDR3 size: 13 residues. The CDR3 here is CASSLFQDMAMRF. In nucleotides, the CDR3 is TGTGCCAGCAGCTTATTCCAGGACATGGCAATGCGTTTT.

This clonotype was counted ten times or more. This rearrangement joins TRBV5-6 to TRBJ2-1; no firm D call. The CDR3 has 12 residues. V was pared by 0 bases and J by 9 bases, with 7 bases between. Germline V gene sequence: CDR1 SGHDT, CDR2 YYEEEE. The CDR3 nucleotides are TGTGCCAGCAGCTTGGCGGCCATTGAGCAGTTCTTC. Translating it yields CASSLAAIEQFF.

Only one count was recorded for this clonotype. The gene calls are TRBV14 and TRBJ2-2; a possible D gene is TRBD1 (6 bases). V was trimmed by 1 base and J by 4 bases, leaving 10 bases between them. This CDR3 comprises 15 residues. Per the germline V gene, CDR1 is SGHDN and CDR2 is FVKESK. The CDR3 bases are TGTGCCAGCAGCCAAGTCAGGGGTTTCACCGGGGAGCTGTTTTTT. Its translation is CASSQVRGFTGELFF.

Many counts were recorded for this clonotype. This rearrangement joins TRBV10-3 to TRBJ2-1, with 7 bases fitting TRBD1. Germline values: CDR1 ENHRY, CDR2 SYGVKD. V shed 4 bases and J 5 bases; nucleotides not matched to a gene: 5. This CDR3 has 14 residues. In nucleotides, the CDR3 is TGTGCCATCAGTGGAGGGGGCGGAAACAATGAGCAGTTCTTC. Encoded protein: CAISGGGGNNEQFF.